The 10 T cell receptor beta chains below come from one sample, sequenced in a study of T-cell reconstitution after alpha-beta-depleted transplantation in children (dated by TCRdb to 2016 to 2018). Libraries were prepared through PCR. Sequencer: Illumina HiSeq 2500. Molecular barcoding was employed in the preparation of TCR libraries, with unique molecular identifiers being used to normalize TCRbeta repertoire quantification. Using fastp trimming at Q25 and MiXCR clonotype assembly, TCRdb reanalyzed the public sequencing data and kept in-frame beta chains. Records with the same CDR3 protein are collapsed into one entry carrying the most frequent genes and DNA. The sample has about 580,000 distinct CDR3 sequences on record, 25% to 30% of them singletons. The ten largest clones capture approximately 33% of the sample. In the paper's terms, the treatment or condition label means: allogeneic hematopoietic cell transplantation with graft depleted of TCRalphabeta T cells and CD19 B cells.

The material was PBMCs, obtained before TCRalphabeta/CD19-depleted stem cell transplant. Every receptor here comes from a boy younger than two with Wiskott-Aldrich syndrome, due to receive a stem cell transplant.

This clonotype turned up a few times. J is TRBJ1-5 and V is TRBV12-3 or TRBV12-4; D uncertain. This CDR3 has 16 amino acids. The V gene lost 6 bases and the J gene lost 1 base, with 16 bases spanning the gap. In DNA, the CDR3 is TGTGCCAGCAGCCTCACGCACGGGGTCAGCAATCAGCCCCAGCATTTT. Protein product: CASSLTHGVSNQPQHF.

This clonotype was detected a few times. The rearrangement links TRBV20-1 to TRBJ2-7, with D possibly matching TRBD2 (6 bases). Germline V gene lookup returns CDR1 DFQATT and CDR2 SNEGSKA (reference sequence). Trimming removed 7 bases at V and 2 bases at J, with 15 bases between. The CDR3 length is 13 residues. The CDR3 protein is CSVTSSATYEQYF. The CDR3 DNA reads TGCAGTGTTACCTCTAGCGCTACCTACGAGCAGTACTTC.

The chain links TRBV3-1 to TRBJ2-7, with D hard to call. V was trimmed by 0 bases and J by 2 bases, leaving 2 bases between them. The CDR3 spans 12 residues. Germline V lookup: CDR1 LGHDT, CDR2 YNNKEL (reference sequence). The CDR3 DNA follows: TGTGCCAGCAGCCAAGATCCCTACGAGCAGTACTTC. Translated: CASSQDPYEQYF.

A few counts support this clonotype. V usage is TRBV5-1 and J usage is TRBJ1-4; possibly TRBD1 for D (5 bases). The ends were cut back, 1 base at V and 8 bases at J, with 12 bases in the middle. Germline V gene lookup returns CDR1 SGHRS and CDR2 YFSETQ. The CDR3 totals 14 residues. CDR3 in amino acids: CASSLMQGGEKLFF. The CDR3 DNA reads as TGCGCCAGCAGCTTGATGCAGGGTGGCGAAAAACTGTTTTTT.

This clonotype occurred many times. A much larger clone differs from this one at a single base, so this may be a read error. V and J are TRBV28 and TRBJ2-4; 7 nucleotides line up with TRBD2. The CDR3 sequence is 16 residues long. CDR1 is MDHEN and CDR2 is SYDVKM in the germline V gene. The CDR3 sequence: CASSRLAAVAKNSQYF. The DNA for the CDR3 is TGTGCCAGCAGTCGGCTAGCGGCAGTAGCCAAAAACAGTCAGTACTTC.

The chain has TRBV20-1 and TRBJ2-1, with D possibly TRBD2 on 6 matching bases. The CDR3 loop spans 14 amino acids. The germline V gene encodes CDR1 DFQATT and CDR2 SNEGSKA (reference sequence). The V end lost 6 bases, the J end lost 2 bases, and 14 bases lay between the germline ends. For the CDR3, the DNA is TGCAGTGCCGCGGGACTCCATCCCTACAATGAGCAGTTCTTC. As protein: CSAAGLHPYNEQFF.

There are a few counts of this clonotype. The chain couples TRBV6-1 to TRBJ2-7; D possibly corresponds to TRBD2 (6 bases). This CDR3 has 14 residues. The germline V and J ends were trimmed by 8 bases and 2 bases, with 16 bases remaining between them. Germline values: CDR1 MNHNS, CDR2 SASEGT. The CDR3 is CASALGGTAYEQYF. The CDR3 DNA reads TGTGCCAGCGCTTTGGGCGGGACCGCCTACGAGCAGTACTTC.

This clonotype occurred a few times. V usage is TRBV20-1 and J usage is TRBJ2-5; TRBD1 might be the D (5 bases). Germline values: CDR1 DFQATT, CDR2 SNEGSKA (reference sequence). Trimming took 5 bases from V and 2 from J, leaving 18 bases between them. The CDR3 loop spans 15 amino acids. CDR3 protein: CSAPKTVGRQETQYF. The CDR3 region has the DNA TGCAGTGCTCCGAAAACCGTGGGGCGACAAGAGACCCAGTACTTC.

This chain links TRBV5-1 with TRBJ2-3; TRBD1 matches at 7 bases. CDR1 is SGHRS and CDR2 is YFSETQ in the germline V gene. The CDR3 totals 14 residues. The V segment lost 4 bases and the J segment 4 bases; nucleotides outside the gene matches: 6. In DNA form, the CDR3 reads TGCGCCAGCAGCCCAGCCGACAGGGCAGATACGCAGTATTTT. This gives the protein CASSPADRADTQYF.

The chain recombines TRBV5-1 with TRBJ2-7; TRBD2 matches at 16 bases. The germline gives CDR1 SGHRS, CDR2 YFSETQ. The CDR3 contains 15 residues. With V trimmed by 3 bases and J by 5 bases, 2 bases remained unmatched. In DNA, the CDR3 is TGCGCCAGCAGCTCGGGACTAGCGGGAGGGAACGAGCAGTACTTC. Encoded protein: CASSSGLAGGNEQYF.